The 4 T cell receptor beta chains listed next were all sequenced from one sample in a study of T cell repertoires in cytomegalovirus infection. TCRdb recomputed calls from the reads with MiXCR, one row per CDR3 protein. The repertoire includes some 680,000 distinct CDR3 sequences, about 40% of them detected once, and under 3.5% sits in the top ten. The sample was PBMCs. The receptor source for this set is a human donor in good health (CMV status not recorded). Some clones in this sample may be carry-over from other donors' samples.

The chain is built from TRBV10-3 and TRBJ2-1; 12 nucleotides align to TRBD2. V lost 0 bases, J lost 5 bases, and 11 bases stayed unmatched. This CDR3 has 19 residues. Looked up from germline, CDR1 is ENHRY and CDR2 is SYGVKD. The CDR3 protein is CAISESPLRSSGGDNEQFF. The CDR3 nucleotides read TGTGCCATCAGTGAGTCACCCCTTCGCTCTAGCGGGGGGGACAATGAGCAGTTCTTC.

V usage is TRBV25-1 and J usage is TRBJ1-2; D possibly corresponds to TRBD1 (5 bases). Trimming removed 6 bases at V and 4 bases at J, with 18 bases between. The CDR3 is made up of 15 amino acids. Germline values: CDR1 MGHDK, CDR2 SYGVNS. CDR3 bases: TGTGCCAGCAGAGGCGTCAGGGATTTGGTCTATGGCTACACCTTC. Translating gives CASRGVRDLVYGYTF.

The chain couples TRBV2 to TRBJ2-4; no clear D. From germline, CDR1 is SNHLY and CDR2 FYNNEI. V lost 4 bases and J 4 bases, leaving 11 bases between the germline ends. The CDR3 is made up of 14 amino acids. The CDR3 DNA sequence: TGTGCCAGCAGTGGGGGAAGATTAAAAAACATTCAGTACTTC. Translation: CASSGGRLKNIQYF. Using reference TRBV2 and TRBJ2-4 for the parts outside the CDR3, the full variable domain is EPEVTQTPSHQVTQMGQEVILRCVPISNHLYFYWYRQILGQKVEFLVSFYNNEISEKSEIFDDQFSVERPDGSNFTLKIRSTKLEDSAMYFCASSGGRLKNIQYFGAGTRLSVL.

V is TRBV20-1 and J is TRBJ2-7; 8 nucleotides match TRBD1. V gave up 6 bases and J gave up 2 bases; unmatched junction bases: 6. The germline V gene has CDR1 DFQATT and CDR2 SNEGSKA (reference sequence). The CDR3 covers 13 residues. CDR3 nucleotides: TGCAGTGCCCCGGACAGGGCAACCTACGAGCAGTACTTC. Its protein product is CSAPDRATYEQYF.